A selection of T cell receptor beta chains follows, all from one sample in a study of blood T cells in healthy people across ages. TCRdb analysed the 5' RACE reads with MiXCR anew, one entry per CDR3 protein. The table records roughly 730,000 distinct CDR3 sequences, 56% of them present only once. Sequencing was done on a sample of blood. The receptors were gathered from a man between 40 and 49 years old in good health. Each CDR3 is given with its conserved first and last residue. Clone size is stated in some rows and not others, as once, few, many or a class when expanded.

cdr3_length clone_size v_call cdr3_aa
12 - TRBV28 CASSQHLSGYTF
16 - TRBV7-9 CASSPSSRQGYSPLHF
14 - TRBV24-1 CAVSGTSGGDTQYF
13 - TRBV20-1 CSAQTGGTDTQYF
16 - TRBV18 CASSPLLVGSNTEAFF
13 - TRBV7-3 CASSSNSRAGYTF
16 - TRBV6-5 CASSPLAGLSTDTQYF
15 - TRBV13 CASSWRGRADETQYF
14 - TRBV30 CAWLQDTENYGYTF
16 - TRBV5-6 CASSERPGQNTDTQYF
15 - TRBV12-3/TRBV12-4 CASSFGPLGGTEAFF
14 - TRBV12-3/TRBV12-4 CASSQSRRTNEQFF
16 - TRBV14 CASSQDSVRRNTEAFF
13 - TRBV20-1 CSATAGTSNEQYF
17 - TRBV29-1 CSVEGGTGVSDTDTQYF
15 few TRBV7-7 CASSLDGRTGETQYF
13 few TRBV15 CATSREGNTEAFF
16 - TRBV20-1 CSAATSGGAAYNEQFF
15 many TRBV27 CASSHSGTSGDTQYF
15 - TRBV9 CASSVTTLGGETQYF
15 - TRBV6-2/TRBV6-3 CASSSSGTPSYEQYF
15 - TRBV7-9 CASSRDGDLNEKLFF
16 - TRBV7-2 CASSPRQGAAKNIQYF
14 - TRBV7-3 CASSLEMRDKEQFF
12 - TRBV20-1 CSASSGGQPQHF
15 - TRBV25-1 CATRGGDRGYTEAFF
15 once TRBV6-2/TRBV6-3 CASSLSSDSYNEQFF
15 - TRBV7-2 CASSPQWGGKNIQYF
13 - TRBV20-1 CNPLGLADNEQFF
13 - TRBV24-1 CATRGPGADTQYF
14 few TRBV11-3 CASSPTGGYNEQYF
16 - TRBV10-3 CAISGGMFDRVNEQFF
14 - TRBV20-1 CSAVSGSSYNEQFF
14 - TRBV20-1 CSARGTGLQDTQYF
17 - TRBV6-6 CASSSQSIAGGQETQYF
14 - TRBV28 CASSPPGTGHGYTF
15 - TRBV4-1 CASSQAGLAGAEQFF
16 - TRBV27 CASSFLGLSGANVLTF
11 - TRBV20-1 CSARGLTSQYF
13 - TRBV6-6 CASHPGQNYGYTF
14 - TRBV28 CASERRGQGSEQYF
14 - TRBV20-1 CSAFTERGRGGYTF